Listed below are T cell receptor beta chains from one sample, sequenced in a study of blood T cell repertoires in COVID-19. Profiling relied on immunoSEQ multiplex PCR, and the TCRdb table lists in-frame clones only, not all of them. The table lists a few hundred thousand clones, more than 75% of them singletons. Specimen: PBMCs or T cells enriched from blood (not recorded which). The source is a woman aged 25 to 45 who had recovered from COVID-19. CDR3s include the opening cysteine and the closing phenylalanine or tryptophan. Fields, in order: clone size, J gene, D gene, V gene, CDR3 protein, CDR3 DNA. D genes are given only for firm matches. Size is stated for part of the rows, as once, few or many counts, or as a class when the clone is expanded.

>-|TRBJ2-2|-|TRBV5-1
CASSLGSAGLTGELFF
TGCGCCAGCAGCTTGGGATCGGCAGGGTTGACCGGGGAGCTGTTTTTT
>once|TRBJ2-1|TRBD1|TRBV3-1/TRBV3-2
CASSPTGAYNEQFF
TGTGCCAGCAGCCCGACAGGGGCCTACAATGAGCAGTTCTTC
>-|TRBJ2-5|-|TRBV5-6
CASSLIKGGETQYF
TGTGCCAGCAGCTTGATTAAAGGCGGGGAGACCCAGTACTTC
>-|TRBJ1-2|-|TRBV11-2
CASSRGAGSNYGYTF
TGTGCCAGCAGCCGCGGGGCAGGGTCAAACTATGGCTACACCTTC
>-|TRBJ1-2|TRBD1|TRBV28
CASSWDSPSRYGYTF
TGTGCCAGCAGTTGGGACAGCCCCTCGAGGTATGGCTACACCTTC
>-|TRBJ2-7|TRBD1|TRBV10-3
CAISGGTAYEQYF
TGTGCCATCAGTGGAGGGACAGCCTACGAGCAGTACTTC
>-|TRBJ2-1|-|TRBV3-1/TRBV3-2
CASSQDGNNEQFF
TGTGCCAGCAGCCAAGACGGGAACAATGAGCAGTTCTTC
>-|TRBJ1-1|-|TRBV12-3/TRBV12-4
CASSRGLGTEAFF
TGTGCCAGCAGTCGAGGACTGGGCACTGAAGCTTTCTTT
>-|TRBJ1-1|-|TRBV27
CASSPQGTEAFF
TGTGCCAGCAGTCCCCAGGGAACTGAAGCTTTCTTT
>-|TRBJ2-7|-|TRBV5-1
CASSRGANYEQYF
TGCGCCAGCAGTCGGGGGGCGAACTACGAGCAGTACTTC
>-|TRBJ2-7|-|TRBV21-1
CASSTPGLAYEQYF
TGTGCCAGCAGCACACCCGGACTAGCCTACGAGCAGTACTTC
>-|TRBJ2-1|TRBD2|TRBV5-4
CASSYGTSGADEQFF
TGTGCCAGCAGCTACGGGACTAGCGGGGCGGATGAGCAGTTCTTC
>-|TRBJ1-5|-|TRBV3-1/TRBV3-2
CASSQAGQPQHF
TGTGCCAGCAGCCAAGCAGGGCAGCCCCAGCATTTT
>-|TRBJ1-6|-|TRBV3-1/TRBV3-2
CASSQGRRGRSYNSPLHF
TGTGCCAGCAGCCAAGGAAGGCGGGGGAGGTCCTATAATTCACCCCTCCACTTT
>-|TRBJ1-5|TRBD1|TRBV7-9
CASSLSGGFQPQHF
TGTGCCAGCAGCTTGTCAGGGGGATTTCAGCCCCAGCATTTT
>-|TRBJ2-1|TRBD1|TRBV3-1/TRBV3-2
CASSQDRGLNEQFF
TGTGCCAGCAGCCAAGACAGGGGGCTGAATGAGCAGTTCTTC
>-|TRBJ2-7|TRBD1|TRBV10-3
CAIRGGQGVSYEQYF
TGTGCCATCAGGGGGGGACAGGGGGTCTCCTACGAGCAGTACTTC
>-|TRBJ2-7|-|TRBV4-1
CASSQVGTEAVYEQYF
TGCGCCAGCAGCCAAGTCGGAACCGAAGCGGTCTACGAGCAGTACTTC
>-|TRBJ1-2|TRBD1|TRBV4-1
CASSQEGQNYGYTF
TGCGCCAGCAGCCAAGAGGGACAGAACTATGGCTACACCTTC
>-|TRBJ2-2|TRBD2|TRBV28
CASSLGGLYTGELFF
TGTGCCAGCAGTTTGGGGGGGTTGTACACCGGGGAGCTGTTTTTT
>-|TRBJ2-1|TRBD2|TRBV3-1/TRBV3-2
CASSQGSSGGTPAAYNEQFF
TGTGCCAGCAGCCAAGGATCTAGCGGGGGGACCCCCGCGGCCTACAATGAGCAGTTCTTC
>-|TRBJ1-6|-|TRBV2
CASKNDISYSPLHF
TGTGCCAGCAAGAACGACATATCATATTCACCCCTCCACTTT
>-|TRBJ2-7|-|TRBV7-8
CASSPRVGGALYEQYF
TGTGCCAGCAGCCCAAGGGTCGGCGGGGCCCTCTACGAGCAGTACTTC
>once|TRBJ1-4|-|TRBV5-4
CASSPQGPNEKLFF
TGTGCCAGCAGCCCACAGGGACCAAATGAAAAACTGTTTTTT
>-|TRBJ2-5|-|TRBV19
CASSIAGTQETQYF
TGTGCCAGTAGTATAGCCGGGACACAAGAGACCCAGTACTTC
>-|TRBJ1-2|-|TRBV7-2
CASTSRRGLNYGYTF
TGTGCCAGCACCTCCCGCCGGGGTTTGAACTATGGCTACACCTTC
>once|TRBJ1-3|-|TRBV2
CASSDWAGGNTIYF
TGTGCCAGCAGTGACTGGGCAGGCGGAAACACCATATATTTT
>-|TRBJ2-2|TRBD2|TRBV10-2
CASSYSGGENTGELFF
TGCGCCAGCAGTTATAGCGGGGGGGAGAACACCGGGGAGCTGTTTTTT
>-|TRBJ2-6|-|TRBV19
CASSLDDSSGANVLTF
TGTGCCAGTAGTCTCGACGACAGCTCTGGGGCCAACGTCCTGACTTTC
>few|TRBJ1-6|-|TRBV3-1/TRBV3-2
CASSQVRTAPLHF
TGTGCCAGCAGCCAAGTTCGAACTGCGCCCCTCCACTTT
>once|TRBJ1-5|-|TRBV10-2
CASSESHSNQPQHF
TGCGCCAGCAGTGAGTCCCATAGCAATCAGCCCCAGCATTTT
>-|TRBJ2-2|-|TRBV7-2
CASSLKTRGTGELFF
TGTGCCAGCAGCTTAAAGACTAGGGGTACCGGGGAGCTGTTTTTT
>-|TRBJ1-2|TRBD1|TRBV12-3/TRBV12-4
CASSPQGYYGYTF
TGTGCCAGCAGCCCACAGGGGTACTATGGCTACACCTTC
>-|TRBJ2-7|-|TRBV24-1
CATSDLGPEQYF
TGTGCCACCAGTGATTTGGGGCCAGAGCAGTACTTC
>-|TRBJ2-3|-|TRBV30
CAWTAGPDTQYF
TGTGCCTGGACCGCCGGTCCAGATACGCAGTATTTT
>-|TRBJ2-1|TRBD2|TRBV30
CAWSVGGTTYNEQFF
TGTGCCTGGAGTGTGGGAGGGACCACCTACAATGAGCAGTTCTTC
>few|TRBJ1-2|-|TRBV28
CASSLLAGGKNYGYTF
TGTGCCAGCAGTTTACTCGCTGGGGGGAAGAACTATGGCTACACCTTC
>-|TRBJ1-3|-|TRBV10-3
CAISEAGAGNTIYF
TGTGCCATCAGTGAGGCAGGGGCGGGAAACACCATATATTTT
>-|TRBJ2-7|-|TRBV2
CASRGDINEQYF
TGTGCCAGCAGGGGGGACATTAACGAGCAGTACTTC
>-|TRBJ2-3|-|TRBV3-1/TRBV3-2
CASSLGDTQYF
TGTGCCAGCAGCCTCGGGGATACGCAGTATTTT
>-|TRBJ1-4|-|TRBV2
CASSEVSGGKLFF
TGTGCCAGCAGTGAAGTTTCCGGAGGAAAACTGTTTTTT
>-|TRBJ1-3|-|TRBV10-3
CAIRETEPPLSGNTIYF
TGTGCCATCAGGGAGACAGAACCGCCACTCTCCGGAAACACCATATATTTT
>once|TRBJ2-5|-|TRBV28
CASSFPGIGVKTQYF
TGTGCCAGCAGTTTCCCAGGGATAGGGGTGAAGACCCAGTACTTC
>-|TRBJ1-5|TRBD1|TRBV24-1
CATSDPTGNSNQPQHF
TGTGCCACCAGTGACCCGACAGGGAATAGCAATCAGCCCCAGCATTTT
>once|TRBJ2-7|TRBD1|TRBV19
CASSMGTEGDEQYF
TGTGCCAGTAGTATGGGGACAGAGGGGGACGAGCAGTACTTC
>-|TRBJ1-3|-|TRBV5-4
CASSLIGSSGNTIYF
TGTGCCAGCAGCTTGATCGGGAGCTCTGGAAACACCATATATTTT
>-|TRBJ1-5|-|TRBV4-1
CASSQDRAGESNQPQHF
TGCGCCAGCAGCCAAGATAGGGCAGGGGAATCCAATCAGCCCCAGCATTTT
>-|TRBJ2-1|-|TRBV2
CASSEAGEGWQFF
TGTGCCAGCAGTGAAGCGGGAGAAGGGTGGCAGTTCTTC
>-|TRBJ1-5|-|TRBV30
CAWRAQGKSNQPQHF
TGTGCCTGGAGGGCTCAGGGGAAAAGCAATCAGCCCCAGCATTTT
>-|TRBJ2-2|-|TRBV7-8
CASSFRGAGELFF
TGTGCCAGCAGCTTCAGGGGGGCCGGGGAGCTGTTTTTT
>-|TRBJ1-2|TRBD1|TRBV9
CASSIRQGGGGYTF
TGTGCCAGCAGTATTCGACAGGGGGGAGGCGGCTACACCTTC
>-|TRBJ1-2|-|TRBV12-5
CASGLGTPGDYGYTF
TGTGCTAGTGGTTTAGGCACCCCGGGTGACTATGGCTACACCTTC
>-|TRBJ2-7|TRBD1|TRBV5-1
CASSTGTGAEQYF
TGCGCCAGCAGCACCGGGACAGGGGCCGAGCAGTACTTC
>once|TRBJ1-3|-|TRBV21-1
CASSKGSTGVGNTIYF
TGTGCCAGCAGCAAAGGGTCGACAGGGGTTGGAAACACCATATATTTT
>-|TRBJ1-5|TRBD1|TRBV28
CASSPVGRIDRGQPQHF
TGTGCCAGCAGTCCCGTCGGCCGGATTGACAGGGGTCAGCCCCAGCATTTT